This T cell receptor (beta chain) emerged from a study of CD8 T cells in ankylosing spondylitis. The study, taken as a whole, reports: Existing reports had already noted some motif variants in reactive arthritis synovial fluid and blood. A TCR beta motif made of 7 to 9 highly homologous variants seemed typical of ankylosing spondylitis blood.

After removal of 0 bases from V and 3 bases from J, the junction contained 17 bases not matched to a gene. The CDR3 runs to 20 residues. Germline assignment: CDR1 SGHRS and CDR2 YFSETQ. A few counts support this clonotype. Antigen unknown. In TCRdb, the 5' RACE reads were re-called with MiXCR into one record per CDR3 protein. The top ten clones hold approximately 15% of a sample with about 330,000 distinct CDR3 sequences, 7% to 9% of them seen once. Sequencing was performed on blood, either unsorted or a sorted T cell fraction (not recorded which). The TCR was taken from a male donor with ankylosing spondylitis. The chain has TRBV5-1 and TRBJ2-7; TRBD2 matches at 11 bases. The CDR3 is CASSLASGTGRLAGYYEQYF. In nucleotides, the CDR3 is TGCGCCAGCAGCTTGGCATCCGGGACAGGGAGACTAGCGGGGTACTACGAGCAGTACTTC.